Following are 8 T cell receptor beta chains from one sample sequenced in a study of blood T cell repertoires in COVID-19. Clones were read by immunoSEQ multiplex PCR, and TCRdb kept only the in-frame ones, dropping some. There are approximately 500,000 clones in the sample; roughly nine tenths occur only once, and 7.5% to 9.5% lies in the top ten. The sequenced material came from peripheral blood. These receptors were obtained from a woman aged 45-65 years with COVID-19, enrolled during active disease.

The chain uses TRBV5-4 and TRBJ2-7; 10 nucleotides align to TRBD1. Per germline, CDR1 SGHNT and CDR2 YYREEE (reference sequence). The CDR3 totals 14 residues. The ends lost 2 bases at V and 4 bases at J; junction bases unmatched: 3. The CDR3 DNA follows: TGTGCCAGCAGCTTTGGGACAGGGGTTTACGAGCAGTACTTC. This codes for CASSFGTGVYEQYF. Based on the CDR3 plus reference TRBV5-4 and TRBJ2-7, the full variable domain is ETGVTQSPTHLIKTRGQQVTLRCSSQSGHNTVSWYQQALGQGPQFIFQYYREEENGRGNFPPRFSGLQFPNYSSELNVNALELDDSALYLCASSFGTGVYEQYFGPGTRLTVT.

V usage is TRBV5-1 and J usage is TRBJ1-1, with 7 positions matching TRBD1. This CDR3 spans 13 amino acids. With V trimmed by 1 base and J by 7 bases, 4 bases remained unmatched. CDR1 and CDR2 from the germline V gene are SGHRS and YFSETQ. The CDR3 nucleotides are TGCGCCAGCAGCTTGCCCCAGGGGGTTGAAGCTTTCTTT. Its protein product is CASSLPQGVEAFF.

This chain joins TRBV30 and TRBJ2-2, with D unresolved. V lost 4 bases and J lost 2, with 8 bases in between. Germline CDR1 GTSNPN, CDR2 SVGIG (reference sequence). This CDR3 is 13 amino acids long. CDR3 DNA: TGTGCCTGGAAACAGACAAACACCGGGGAGCTGTTTTTT. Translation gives CAWKQTNTGELFF.

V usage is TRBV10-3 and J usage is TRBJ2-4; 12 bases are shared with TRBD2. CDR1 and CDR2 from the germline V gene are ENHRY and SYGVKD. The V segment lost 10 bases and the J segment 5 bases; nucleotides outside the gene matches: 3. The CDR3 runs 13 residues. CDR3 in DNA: TGTGCCACAAGGACTAGCGGGGAAAACATTCAGTACTTC. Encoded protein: CATRTSGENIQYF.

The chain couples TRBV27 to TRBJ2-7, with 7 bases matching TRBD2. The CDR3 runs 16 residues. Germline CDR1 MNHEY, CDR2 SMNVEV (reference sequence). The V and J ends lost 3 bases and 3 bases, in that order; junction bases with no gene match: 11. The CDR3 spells CASSFAPRGNDYEQYF. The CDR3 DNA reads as TGTGCCAGCAGTTTTGCACCGCGGGGGAACGACTACGAGCAGTACTTC.

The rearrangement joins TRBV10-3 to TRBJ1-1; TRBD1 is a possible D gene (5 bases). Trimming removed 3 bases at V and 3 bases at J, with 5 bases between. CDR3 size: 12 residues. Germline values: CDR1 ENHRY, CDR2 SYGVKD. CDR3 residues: CAISEGDTEAFF. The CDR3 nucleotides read TGTGCCATCAGTGAAGGGGACACTGAAGCTTTCTTT.

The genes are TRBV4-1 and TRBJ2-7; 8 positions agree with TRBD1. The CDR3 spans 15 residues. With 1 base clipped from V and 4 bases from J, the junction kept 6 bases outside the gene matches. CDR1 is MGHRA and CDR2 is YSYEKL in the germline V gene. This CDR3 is CASSQGTGQVYEQYF. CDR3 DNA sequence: TGCGCCAGCAGCCAAGGGACAGGGCAGGTATACGAGCAGTACTTC.

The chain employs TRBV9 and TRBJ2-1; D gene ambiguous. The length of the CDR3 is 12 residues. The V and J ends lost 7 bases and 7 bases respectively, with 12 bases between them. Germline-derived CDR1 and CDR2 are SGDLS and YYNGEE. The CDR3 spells CASGVTGNEQFF. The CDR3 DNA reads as TGTGCCAGCGGAGTCACCGGGAATGAGCAGTTCTTC.